The clone carrying this T cell receptor (beta chain) appeared many times. The sample originates from a study of spatial heterogeneity in lung cancer. Study-wide context: Each time, sequencing found more beta-chain sequences than alpha-chain sequences. For the average unique TCR and UMI combination, more than eight occurrences appeared in raw reads.

A unique molecular identifier was carried by every single TCR cDNA molecule. Each CDR3 protein gets one entry after TCRdb re-called the 5' RACE reads with MiXCR. The table includes roughly 10,000 distinct CDR3 sequences, around 3.7% detected once. Time point meaning: sample taken at primary tumor resection. In each case, whole RNA from tumor, nontumor lung or frozen PBMC was sequenced unsorted. The specimen was normal lung tissue next to the tumor, collected at surgery. This sequence was found in a male donor with early-stage non-small cell lung cancer.

CDR3 nucleotides: TGTGCCAGCAGGCCGACAGAAGACTATGGCTACACCTTC. It encodes CASRPTEDYGYTF. The J gene is TRBJ1-2, the V gene TRBV27; D might be TRBD1 (5 bases). This CDR3 has 13 amino acids. With 6 bases removed from V and 3 bases from J, the gap between germline ends came to 11 bases. From germline, CDR1 is MNHEY and CDR2 SMNVEV (reference sequence).